This T cell receptor beta chain was recorded in a study of Ad26.COV2.S vaccination and SARS-CoV-2 variants. Study-level information: The donor participated in the COV1001 trial, in its Ad26.COV2.S arm. Notes on the study in general: Non-spike TCR breadth showed similarity between vaccine and placebo recipients. Breadth and depth estimates from TCRs may understate total T cell responses.

As concerns this clone: Its specificity is not known.

Treatment here: 19 received Ad26.COV2.S at low or high dose, single or two shots; about five received placebo; per-sample allocation not given. On day 63 after the first injection, vaccine and placebo recipients gave samples. The donor's status was that of an adult aged 18-55 years in Boston. Germline CDR1 is GTSNPN and CDR2 is SVGIG (reference sequence). Trimming shortened V by 5 bases and J by 0 bases, and 11 bases separated the two germline ends. CDR3 length equals 14 residues. Repertoires were generated with immunoSEQ multiplex PCR, while TCRdb's copy carries only in-frame clones and drops some. The sample lists hundreds of thousands of clones; about 87% were seen once.

The sequence was obtained from a person between 18 and 65 years old who received the Ad26.COV2.S COVID-19 vaccine or a placebo. The specimen comprised peripheral blood, sampled in a trial of Ad26.COV2.S vaccine versus placebo. This chain joins TRBV30 and TRBJ1-3; possibly TRBD1 for D (5 bases). CDR3 nucleotide sequence: TGTGCCTGGGATCAGGGAGGCTCTGGAAACACCATATATTTT. It encodes CAWDQGGSGNTIYF.